This TCR beta chain derives from a study of cytomegalovirus exposure and HLA in healthy donors. In the case of this clone: Its antigen is unknown.

Separate from the approximately 670-subject first cohort, the approximately 120-subject validation cohort was the one that the donors belonged to. Profiling relied on immunoSEQ multiplex PCR, and the TCRdb table lists in-frame clones only, not all of them. The table shows 250,000 to 300,000 clones, with about 90% occurring only once. The study, taken as a whole, reports: Rarity held for most TCR sequences, but there were some public TCRs that occurred in many donors. Altogether, about 160 TCR beta chains were recorded as cytomegalovirus-associated. A subsequent analysis found that TCR clusters from the first cohort also tended to co-occur in the 90 to 150 validation repertoires, with approximately 95% of cluster scores above 0.

This TCR came from a woman between 18 and 29 years old in good health and CMV-seronegative. Sequenced material: PBMCs.

The CDR3: CASSQARTGKTEAFF. In DNA, the CDR3 is TGCGCCAGCAGCCAAGCGCGGACAGGGAAGACTGAAGCTTTCTTT. The V call is TRBV4-1, the J call TRBJ1-1; TRBD1 matches 8 bases. The CDR3 consists of 15 residues. With V trimmed by 1 base and J by 5 bases, 6 bases remained unmatched. Germline-derived CDR1 and CDR2 are MGHRA and YSYEKL.